This passage covers 21 T cell receptor beta chains from one sample sequenced in a study of shared clonotypes between healthy human individuals. TCRdb's table, derived via immunoSEQ multiplex PCR, lists solely in-frame clones and lacks some. The sample has about 1.1 million clones; around 78% are singletons. Input material: memory CD4+ T cells from PBMCs. Noted subset: CD45RA-negative fraction. These receptors all come from a man between 18 and 29 years old in good health. Some clones in this sample may be carry-over from other donors' samples.

V is TRBV18 and J is TRBJ2-7; possible D gene TRBD2, 5 bases. Between the trimmed V and J ends, which lost 3 bases and 3 bases, there was a span of 15 bases. The CDR3 spans 15 residues. Germline V CDR1 and CDR2: KGHSH, LQKENI. The chain's CDR3 is CASSPSLVEGYEQYF. CDR3 nucleotide sequence: TGTGCCAGCTCACCTTCTCTCGTCGAGGGCTACGAGCAGTACTTC. The whole variable domain, filled in from reference TRBV18 and TRBJ2-7, reads NAGVMQNPRHLVRRRGQEARLRCSPMKGHSHVYWYRQLPEEGLKFMVYLQKENIIDESGMPKERFSAEFPKEGPSILRIQQVVRGDSAAYFCASSPSLVEGYEQYFGPGTRLTVT.

The chain employs TRBV2 and TRBJ1-3, with 9 nucleotides matching TRBD1. The germline V gene encodes CDR1 SNHLY and CDR2 FYNNEI. CDR3 length: 14 residues. Trimming took 6 bases from V and 5 from J; bases not matched to a gene: 5. CDR3 coding DNA: TGTGCCAGCAGGGAGGGGACAGGGAGAAACACCATATATTTT. Protein sequence: CASREGTGRNTIYF.

In this sample, this clone turned up many times. This rearrangement joins TRBV9 to TRBJ1-2; D is unresolved. CDR1 is SGDLS and CDR2 is YYNGEE in the germline V gene. CDR3 length equals 13 residues. Trimming stripped 1 base from V and 5 bases from J, with 9 bases between. CDR3 sequence reads: CASSVHGMYGYTF. The DNA of the CDR3 is TGTGCCAGCAGCGTACACGGAATGTATGGCTACACCTTC. The entire variable domain, with the rest obtained from reference TRBV9 and TRBJ1-2, is as follows: DSGVTQTPKHLITATGQRVTLRCSPRSGDLSVYWYQQSLDQGLQFLIQYYNGEERAKGNILERFSAQQFPDLHSELNLSSLELGDSALYFCASSVHGMYGYTFGSGTRLTVV.

The gene calls are TRBV11-3 and TRBJ1-1; D is unclear. This CDR3 spans 13 amino acids. The V end was cut by 2 bases, the J end by 1 base, with 5 bases between. Germline values: CDR1 SGHNT, CDR2 YENEEA. The DNA of the CDR3 is TGTGCCAGCAGCTTAAACCAGAACACTGAAGCTTTCTTT. Translation: CASSLNQNTEAFF.

With respect to this clone: This CDR3 is also generated by other DNA sequences in the sample. This CDR3 is CASGRDSNQPQHF. As DNA, the CDR3 is TGTGCTAGTGGGCGGGACAGCAATCAGCCCCAGCATTTT. The chain has TRBV12-5 and TRBJ1-5, with a weak D call TRBD1 (5 bases). CDR1 is LGHNT, CDR2 FRNRAP, per germline. The CDR3 contains 13 residues. Trimming removed 6 bases from V and 1 base from J, with 7 bases in between.

V is TRBV9 and J is TRBJ2-1, with 12 bases aligning to TRBD2. Trimming took 0 bases from V and 9 from J; bases not matched to a gene: 10. The CDR3 contains 17 residues. CDR1 and CDR2 from the germline V gene are SGDLS and YYNGEE. The CDR3 loop is CASSVAVGLAGSGEQFF. The CDR3 coding sequence is TGTGCCAGCAGCGTAGCAGTTGGACTAGCGGGATCGGGTGAGCAGTTCTTC.

The CDR3, as DNA: TGCGCCAGCAGAGGAGGGCTTCCCACCTCTAGCGGGAGGACAGAGACCCAGTACTTC. Protein sequence: CASRGGLPTSSGRTETQYF. This rearrangement joins TRBV5-1 to TRBJ2-5; 11 nucleotides agree with TRBD2. J gave up 4 bases and V 5 bases, and 19 bases lay outside the gene matches. CDR3 length: 19 amino acids. Germline V gene data show CDR1 as SGHRS and CDR2 as YFSETQ.

The genes are TRBV5-8 and TRBJ2-7; D remains ambiguous. Germline CDR1 is SGHTS and CDR2 is YDEGEE. V was clipped by 3 bases and J by 4 bases, with 20 bases between them. The CDR3 covers 16 residues. CDR3 loop: CASSSQKRTSLYEQYF. The DNA of the CDR3 is TGTGCCAGCAGCTCCCAAAAACGAACCTCTTTATACGAGCAGTACTTC.

Concerning this clone: Other nucleotide sequences in the sample specify the same CDR3. The chain couples TRBV18 to TRBJ1-2, with D maybe TRBD1 (6 bases). V gave up 3 bases and J gave up 5 bases, with 13 bases separating them. CDR3 size: 14 residues. CDR1 KGHSH and CDR2 LQKENI come from the germline V gene. The CDR3 coding sequence is TGTGCCAGCTCACCCCCAACACAGGGATATGGCTACACCTTC. This gives the protein CASSPPTQGYGYTF. Looking up the rest from reference TRBV18 and TRBJ1-2 gives the full variable domain: NAGVMQNPRHLVRRRGQEARLRCSPMKGHSHVYWYRQLPEEGLKFMVYLQKENIIDESGMPKERFSAEFPKEGPSILRIQQVVRGDSAAYFCASSPPTQGYGYTFGSGTRLTVV.

V is TRBV9 and J is TRBJ1-1, with 9 bases matching TRBD1. The CDR3 contains 15 residues. CDR1 and CDR2 (germline): SGDLS, YYNGEE. Germline trimming cut 0 bases from V and 5 bases from J; bases unmatched to any gene: 5. The CDR3: CASSVEGQGGTEAFF. As DNA, the CDR3 is TGTGCCAGCAGCGTAGAGGGACAGGGTGGGACTGAAGCTTTCTTT.

The chain uses TRBV5-1 and TRBJ2-6; D is unclear. Germline CDR1 is SGHRS and CDR2 is YFSETQ. This CDR3 comprises 14 residues. Trimming stripped 4 bases from V and 4 bases from J, with 9 bases between. CDR3 loop: CASSQATGANVLTF. The CDR3 DNA reads as TGCGCCAGCAGCCAAGCGACAGGGGCCAACGTCCTGACTTTC.

The gene calls are TRBV30 and TRBJ1-4, with 8 bases aligning to TRBD1. V gave up 1 base and J gave up 4 bases; unmatched junction bases: 8. This CDR3 contains 16 residues. Germline assignment: CDR1 GTSNPN and CDR2 SVGIG (reference sequence). The CDR3 bases are TGTGCCTGGAGTGGGCGACAGGGGACGGGTAATGAAAAACTGTTTTTT. It yields the protein CAWSGRQGTGNEKLFF.

This clone has a single count. The rearrangement links TRBV11-3 to TRBJ2-3, with 12 bases identical to TRBD2. The trim removed 3 bases at V and 4 bases at J, leaving 8 bases unmatched. The CDR3 is 17 residues long. Looked up from germline, CDR1 is SGHNT and CDR2 is YENEEA. DNA for the CDR3: TGTGCCAGCAGCTTCTCCATCGGACTAGCGGGATCAGATACGCAGTATTTT. Protein sequence: CASSFSIGLAGSDTQYF.

This sequence joins TRBV28 and TRBJ1-2; 8 bases are shared with TRBD1. Losses at the gene ends were 5 bases for V and 6 bases for J; bases not matched to a gene: 14. This CDR3 spans 16 amino acids. Per the germline V gene, CDR1 is MDHEN and CDR2 is SYDVKM. The CDR3 DNA follows: TGTGCCAGCAGTCCCCCGGACAGGGCGGTGTTGGATGGCTACACCTTC. As protein: CASSPPDRAVLDGYTF.

This clone occurred a few times. The gene calls are TRBV27 and TRBJ1-5; weak D call: TRBD1 (6 bases). V shed 8 bases and J shed 9 bases, with 23 bases lying between them. The CDR3 contains 15 residues. Germline lookup yields CDR1 MNHEY and CDR2 SMNVEV (reference sequence). CDR3 sequence: CASPYVSGVRGPQHF. CDR3 DNA sequence: TGTGCCAGCCCGTATGTCTCAGGGGTACGGGGGCCCCAGCATTTT.

The chain recombines TRBV5-4 with TRBJ2-1, with 13 bases lining up with TRBD2. V lost 4 bases and J lost 6; bases outside the gene matches: 4. CDR1 is SGHNT, CDR2 YYREEE, per germline (reference sequence). The CDR3 length is 15 residues. The CDR3 loop reads CASSLRLAGGNEQFF. The CDR3 nucleotides read TGTGCCAGCAGCCTGAGACTAGCGGGAGGCAATGAGCAGTTCTTC. Supplemented by reference TRBV5-4 and TRBJ2-1, the full variable domain reads ETGVTQSPTHLIKTRGQQVTLRCSSQSGHNTVSWYQQALGQGPQFIFQYYREEENGRGNFPPRFSGLQFPNYSSELNVNALELDDSALYLCASSLRLAGGNEQFFGPGTRLTVL.

This rearrangement joins TRBV7-2 to TRBJ2-6, with 9 positions matching TRBD1. Germline loops: CDR1 SGHTA, CDR2 FQGNSA. V lost 5 bases and J lost 4; bases outside the gene matches: 6. The CDR3 sequence is 16 residues long. The CDR3 here is CASSHGTGPGANVLTF. The CDR3 DNA reads as TGTGCCAGCAGCCACGGGACAGGGCCCGGGGCCAACGTCCTGACTTTC.

This clone was detected many times. The sample carries other DNA sequences with the same CDR3. The chain has TRBV5-1 and TRBJ1-2; D gene uncertain. The CDR3 totals 14 residues. V was shortened by 5 bases and J by 1 base, with 12 bases between the two germline ends. Germline V gene lookup returns CDR1 SGHRS and CDR2 YFSETQ. This chain's CDR3 is CASRKETINYGYTF. CDR3 nucleotide sequence: TGCGCCAGCAGGAAAGAGACAATTAACTATGGCTACACCTTC.

This clone appeared once. The gene calls are TRBV7-3 and TRBJ2-7; no clear D. The CDR3 covers 12 residues. Trimming shortened V by 5 bases and J by 6 bases, and 11 bases separated the two germline ends. Per the germline V gene, CDR1 is SGHTA and CDR2 is FQGTGA. The CDR3 sequence: CASSPGPGEQYF. Here the CDR3 DNA reads TGTGCCAGCAGCCCCGGTCCGGGCGAGCAGTACTTC.

The chain has TRBV19 and TRBJ1-4, with D perhaps matching TRBD1 (6 bases). V dropped 5 bases and J dropped 8 bases, with 18 bases sitting between them. The CDR3 has 15 residues. The germline CDR1 and CDR2 sequences are LNHDA and SQIVND (reference sequence). CDR3 DNA: TGTGCCAGTAGTCTCCAAGGGGGGGCCAAGGAAAAACTGTTTTTT. Amino acids: CASSLQGGAKEKLFF.

Turning to this clone: The sample holds other DNA sequences that translate to the same CDR3. The rearrangement uses TRBV5-4 and TRBJ2-1, with TRBD2 matching over 9 bases. The CDR3 length is 15 residues. Germline CDR1 is SGHNT and CDR2 is YYREEE (reference sequence). Losses at the gene ends were 3 bases for V and 3 bases for J; bases not matched to a gene: 4. The CDR3, as DNA: TGTGCCAGCAGCTCCAGACTAGCGGACTACAATGAGCAGTTCTTC. It encodes CASSSRLADYNEQFF.